The 18 T cell receptor beta chains below come from one sample, sequenced in a study of T cell clusters in autoimmune cytopenias. Each sample's input was approximately 0.25 ug genomic DNA, roughly 40,000 genome equivalents. Multiplex touch-down PCR amplified TRB using TRB-A and TRB-B pools in one tube. From the multiplex PCR reads, TCRdb lists one entry per CDR3 protein and no DNA. The sample table includes 7,000 to 9,000 distinct CDR3 sequences. Sequenced input: peripheral blood. These receptors were taken from a human donor with an autoimmune cytopenia or autoimmune hepatitis (not recorded which).

Measured by frequency, this clonotype is medium-sized. The rearrangement joins TRBV19 to TRBJ2-3; the D call from TCRdb, TRBD1, cannot be confirmed without DNA. CDR3 length: 15 residues. Germline values: CDR1 LNHDA, CDR2 SQIVND (reference sequence). CDR3 amino acids: CASSGGGQRPDTQYF. Variable domain in full (rest from reference TRBV19 and TRBJ2-3): DGGITQSPKYLFRKEGQNVTLSCEQNLNHDAMYWYRQDPGQGLRLIYYSQIVNDFQKGDIAEGYSVSREKKESFPLTVTSAQKNPTAFYLCASSGGGQRPDTQYFGPGTRLTVL.

Measured by frequency, this clonotype is medium-sized. Here the CDR3 reads CASTPSVLTGELFF. The chain joins TRBV19 to TRBJ2-2; without DNA, the TCRdb call of TRBD2 cannot be checked. This CDR3 has 14 amino acids. Germline CDR1 and CDR2: LNHDA and SQIVND (reference sequence).

This clonotype is called medium-sized (0.01 to 0.1%) based on its frequency. This rearrangement joins TRBV19 to TRBJ1-4. Germline lookup yields CDR1 LNHDA and CDR2 SQIVND (reference sequence). The CDR3 contains 14 residues. The CDR3 sequence is CASSIRQLNEKLFF.

This clonotype ranks as medium-sized (0.01 to 0.1%) in terms of frequency. This chain uses TRBV29-1 with TRBJ2-3; TCRdb's D call, TRBD1, is unchecked because there is no DNA. Per germline, CDR1 SQVTM and CDR2 ANQGSEA. This CDR3 spans 12 amino acids. The CDR3: CSVGQGTDTQYF.

By frequency, this clonotype is medium-sized. V gene TRBV6-2 or TRBV6-3 combines with J gene TRBJ2-1; TCRdb's D gene call, TRBD1, goes unchecked for lack of DNA. CDR3 length: 15 amino acids. Looked up from germline, CDR1 is MNHEY and CDR2 is SVGEGT. CDR3 in amino acids: CASSFRAGELNEQFF.

Frequency places this clonotype as medium-sized. The chain links TRBV12-3 or TRBV12-4 to TRBJ2-3; with no DNA, the TCRdb D assignment of TRBD1 cannot be verified. This CDR3 comprises 14 residues. The CDR3 reads CASTPIEQGRTQYF.

CDR3 loop: CASSIRQGAQYEQYF. The genes are TRBV5-1 and TRBJ2-7; the D call of TRBD1 rests on TCRdb alone, since no DNA is present to check it. Germline V CDR1 and CDR2: SGHRS, YFSETQ. The CDR3 loop spans 15 amino acids. Supplemented by reference TRBV5-1 and TRBJ2-7, the full variable domain reads KAGVTQTPRYLIKTRGQQVTLSCSPISGHRSVSWYQQTPGQGLQFLFEYFSETQRNKGNFPGRFSGRQFSNSRSEMNVSTLELGDSALYLCASSIRQGAQYEQYFGPGTRLTVT.

The chain has TRBV5-6 and TRBJ1-5; TCRdb's D call of TRBD1 is untestable without DNA. Per the germline V gene, CDR1 is SGHDT and CDR2 is YYEEEE. The CDR3 is 17 residues long. The CDR3 sequence is CASSALTGAGSNQPQHF.

The CDR3 spells CSVDIPTGGRTEAFF. The V gene is TRBV29-1, the J gene TRBJ1-1; TCRdb's D call, TRBD1, is unchecked because there is no DNA. Germline V gene sequence: CDR1 SQVTM, CDR2 ANQGSEA. This CDR3 spans 15 amino acids.

The chain combines TRBV19 with TRBJ1-1; TCRdb lists TRBD1, though no DNA is available to test this call. The CDR3 consists of 15 residues. The germline V gene encodes CDR1 LNHDA and CDR2 SQIVND (reference sequence). The CDR3 sequence: CASSTRDGMNTEAFF.

This chain links TRBV6-5 with TRBJ1-6. Per the germline V gene, CDR1 is MNHEY and CDR2 is SVGAGI. This CDR3 contains 17 residues. CDR3 protein: CASSYERYPGSRSPLHF.

V is TRBV6-5 and J is TRBJ2-7; with no DNA, the TCRdb D assignment of TRBD1 cannot be verified. CDR1 MNHEY and CDR2 SVGAGI come from the germline V gene. The CDR3 covers 15 residues. CDR3: CASRSWDSTSYEQYF.

In terms of frequency, this clonotype is medium-sized. This chain connects TRBV19 to TRBJ2-6. This CDR3 spans 15 amino acids. The germline V gene encodes CDR1 LNHDA and CDR2 SQIVND (reference sequence). CDR3 sequence reads: CASSIGGAGANVLTF.

This clonotype is deemed medium-sized by its frequency. This chain links TRBV6-5 with TRBJ2-1; TCRdb reports TRBD2, a call that lacks DNA to check it against. Germline V gene sequence: CDR1 MNHEY, CDR2 SVGAGI. CDR3 length: 16 residues. The CDR3 sequence is CASSALAGFEYNEQFF.

This clonotype ranks as medium-sized in terms of frequency. The chain employs TRBV19 and TRBJ1-5; TCRdb names TRBD1, which stays unverified in the absence of DNA. Germline CDR1 is LNHDA and CDR2 is SQIVND (reference sequence). This CDR3 has 13 residues. The CDR3 loop reads CASSISGAQPQHF.

This chain connects TRBV6-6 to TRBJ1-5; TCRdb calls TRBD1, which cannot be checked without DNA. In germline, CDR1 is MNHNY, CDR2 SVGAGI (reference sequence). The length of the CDR3 is 14 residues. CDR3 sequence reads: CASSLMDRGITQHF.

The V and J genes are TRBV30 and TRBJ2-1. The CDR3 has 13 residues. CDR1 is GTSNPN and CDR2 is SVGIG in the germline V gene (reference sequence). Here the CDR3 reads CAWARSSYNEQFF.

The chain uses TRBV6-6 and TRBJ2-3. Germline V CDR1 and CDR2: MNHNY, SVGAGI (reference sequence). The CDR3 contains 12 residues. The CDR3 sequence is CATSLPTDTQYF.